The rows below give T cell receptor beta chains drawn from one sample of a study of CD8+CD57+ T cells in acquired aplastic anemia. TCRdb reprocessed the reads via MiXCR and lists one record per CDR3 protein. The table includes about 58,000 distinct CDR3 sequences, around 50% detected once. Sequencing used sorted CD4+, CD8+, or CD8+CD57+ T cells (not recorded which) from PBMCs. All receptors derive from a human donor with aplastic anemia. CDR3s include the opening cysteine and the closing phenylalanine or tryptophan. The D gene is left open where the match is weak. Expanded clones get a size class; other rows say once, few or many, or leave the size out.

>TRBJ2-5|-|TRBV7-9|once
TGTGCCAGCATCTTCGCGTACCAAGAGACCCAGTACTTC
CASIFAYQETQYF
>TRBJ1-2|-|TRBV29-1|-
TGCAGCGCCTCCGGGACGAGGCTCTATGGCTACACCTTC
CSASGTRLYGYTF
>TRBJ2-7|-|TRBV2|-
TGTGCCAGCAGTGAAGCGATAGTCCACGAGCAGTACTTC
CASSEAIVHEQYF
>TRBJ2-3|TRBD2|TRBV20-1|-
TGCAGGGTAGCGGGGGGCCCTAGCACAGATACGCAGTATTTT
CRVAGGPSTDTQYF
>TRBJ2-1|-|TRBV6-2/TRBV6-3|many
TGTGCCAGCAGTTACCTGGGGGGCGCGTCCTACAATGAGCAGTTCTTC
CASSYLGGASYNEQFF
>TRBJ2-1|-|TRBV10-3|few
TGTGCCATCAGTGGGTCAGATTACAATGAGCAGTTCTTC
CAISGSDYNEQFF
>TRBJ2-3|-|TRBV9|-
TGTGCCAGCAGCGGGGGGAACACAGATACGCAGTATTTT
CASSGGNTDTQYF
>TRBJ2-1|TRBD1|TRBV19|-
TGTGCCAGTAGGGGACAGGGGAGGAATGAGCAGTTCTTC
CASRGQGRNEQFF
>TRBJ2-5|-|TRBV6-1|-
TGTGCCACTACGCGTCAGGAGACCCAGTACTTC
CATTRQETQYF
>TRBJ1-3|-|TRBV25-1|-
TGTGCCAGCAGTGATCCCTCCCGAAACACCATATATTTT
CASSDPSRNTIYF
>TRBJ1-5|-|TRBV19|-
TGTGCCAGTAGTATAGGAAACTCGGCGACGCCCCAGCATTTT
CASSIGNSATPQHF
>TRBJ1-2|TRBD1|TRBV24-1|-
TGTGCCACCAGTGATTTTTCACAGGGGTATGGCTACACCTTC
CATSDFSQGYGYTF
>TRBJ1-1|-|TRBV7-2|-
TGTGCCAGCGGCTTAGGAGGGGGGACTGAAGCTTTCTTT
CASGLGGGTEAFF
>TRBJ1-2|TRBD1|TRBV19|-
TGTGCCAGTAGTGTCACGCTCCCCACAGGGGGCGCGTATGGCTACACCTTC
CASSVTLPTGGAYGYTF
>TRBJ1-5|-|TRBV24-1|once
TGTGCCACCAGTGACCAATACAGGAATCAGCCCCAGCATTTT
CATSDQYRNQPQHF
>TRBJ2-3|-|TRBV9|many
TGTGCCAGCAGCGTAGGGTCAAACGGGGGCTTAACAGATACGCAGTATTTT
CASSVGSNGGLTDTQYF
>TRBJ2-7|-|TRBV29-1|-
TGCAGCGCCAGACAGGCTATACTTCCCTACGAGCAGTACTTC
CSARQAILPYEQYF
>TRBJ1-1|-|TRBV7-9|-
TGTGCCAGCAGCTTAGTGTCGGGCACTGAAGCTTTCTTT
CASSLVSGTEAFF
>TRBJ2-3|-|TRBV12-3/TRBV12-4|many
TGTGCCAGCACCCCAGAGAAATCCACAGATACGCAGTATTTT
CASTPEKSTDTQYF
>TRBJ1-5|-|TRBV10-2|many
TGCGCCAGCACGGCAGGGTCCAATCAGCCCCAGCATTTT
CASTAGSNQPQHF
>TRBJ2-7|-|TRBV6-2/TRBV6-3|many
TGTGCCAGCAGATCCTATACGGGGGCCACGGACTACGAGCAGTACTTC
CASRSYTGATDYEQYF
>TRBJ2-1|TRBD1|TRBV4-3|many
TGCGCCAGCAGCCAAGGGCCAGGGGGCTCCTACAATGAGCAGTTCTTC
CASSQGPGGSYNEQFF
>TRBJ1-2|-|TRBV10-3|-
TGTGCCATCAGCATGACAGGAGCGGGGGATGGCTACACCTTC
CAISMTGAGDGYTF
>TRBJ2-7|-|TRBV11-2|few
TGTGCCAGCAGCTTACGGCCGGGTAGCGGCAGCTCCTACGAGCAGTACTTC
CASSLRPGSGSSYEQYF
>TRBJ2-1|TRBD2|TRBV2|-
TGTGCCAGTCACGTGGGGACTAGCGTCTACAATGAGCAGTTCTTC
CASHVGTSVYNEQFF
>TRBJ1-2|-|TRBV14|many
TGTGCCAGCAGCCAATACATTAACTATGGCTACACCTTC
CASSQYINYGYTF
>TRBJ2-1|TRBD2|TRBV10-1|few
TGCGCCAGCAGTGCCCTCTCGGGACTAAACAATGAGCAGTTCTTC
CASSALSGLNNEQFF
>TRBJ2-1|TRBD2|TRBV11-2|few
TGTGCCAGCAGCCCTCTAGCGGGGGGGCCGCATGGGCAGTTCTTC
CASSPLAGGPHGQFF
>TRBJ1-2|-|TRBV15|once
TGTGCCACCAGCAGTAACCAGGGGACCTATGGCTACACCTTC
CATSSNQGTYGYTF
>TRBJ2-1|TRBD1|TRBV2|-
TGTGCCAATACCGGGACAGGGGTCGGGGAGCAGTTCTTC
CANTGTGVGEQFF
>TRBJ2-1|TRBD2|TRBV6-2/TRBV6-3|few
TGTGCCAGCAACCTGTTAGCGGGGGGCCCCAATGAGCAGTTCTTC
CASNLLAGGPNEQFF
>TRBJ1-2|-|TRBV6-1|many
TGTGCCAGCAGTCCCATGGGTCTCGATTATGGCTACACCTTC
CASSPMGLDYGYTF
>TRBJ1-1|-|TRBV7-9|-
TGTGCCAGCAGCTTCAAGAACACTGAAGCTTTCTTT
CASSFKNTEAFF
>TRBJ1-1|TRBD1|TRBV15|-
TGTGCCACCAGCAGAGCAGGGGGTGTCATCACTGAAGCTTTCTTT
CATSRAGGVITEAFF
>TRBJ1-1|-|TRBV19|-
TGTGCCAGTAGTTCATCCCGGGGCACTGAAGCTCTCTTT
CASSSSRGTEALF
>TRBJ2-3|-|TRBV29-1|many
TGCAGCGTTGAAGTATGGAACCAAGTGATTTTT
CSVEVWNQVIF
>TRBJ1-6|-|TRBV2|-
TGTGCCAGCAGTGACGGAACCGGATCACCCCTCCACTTT
CASSDGTGSPLHF
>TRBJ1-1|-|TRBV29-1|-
TGCAGCGTTAAGGAGAACACTGAAACTTCCTTT
CSVKENTETSF
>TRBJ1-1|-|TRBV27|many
TGTGCCAGCAGAAGAGAGAACACTGAAGCTTTCTTT
CASRRENTEAFF
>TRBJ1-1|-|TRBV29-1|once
TGCAGCGTTGGAGGGGGGTACACTGAAGCTTTCTTT
CSVGGGYTEAFF
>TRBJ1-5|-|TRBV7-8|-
TGTGCCAGCAGCTATCAGGGGATCGATCAGCCCCAGCATTTT
CASSYQGIDQPQHF
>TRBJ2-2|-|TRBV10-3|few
TGTGCCATCAGTGAGCTTGCGGCAGACACCGGGGAGCTGTTTTTT
CAISELAADTGELFF
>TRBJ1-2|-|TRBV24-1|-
TGTGCCACCAGTGATTTGGGACTTAACTATGGCTACACCTTC
CATSDLGLNYGYTF
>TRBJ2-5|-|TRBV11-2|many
TGTGCCAGCAGCTTATGGATGGGACCGCAAGAGACCCAGTACTTC
CASSLWMGPQETQYF
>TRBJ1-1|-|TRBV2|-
TGTGCCAGCAGTGAAGCGCCGGGGGTAACTGAAGCTTTCTTT
CASSEAPGVTEAFF
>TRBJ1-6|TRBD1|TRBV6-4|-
TGTGCCAGCAGCGACAGGGGAAGTTCACCCCTCCACTTT
CASSDRGSSPLHF
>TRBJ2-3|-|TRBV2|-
TGTGCCAGCAGTTACGGAGAAGGGGCAGATACGCAGTATTTT
CASSYGEGADTQYF
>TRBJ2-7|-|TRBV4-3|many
TGCGCCAGCAGCCAAGCATACAGCCTCTCCTACGAGCAGTACTTC
CASSQAYSLSYEQYF
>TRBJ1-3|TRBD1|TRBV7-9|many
TGTGCCAGCAGCCCACCCCTAGGCCGGACAGGGGCCTCTGGAAACACCATATATTTT
CASSPPLGRTGASGNTIYF
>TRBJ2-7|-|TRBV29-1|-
TGCAGCGTTGAACCGGCAGGTGGGGGGCAGTACTTC
CSVEPAGGGQYF
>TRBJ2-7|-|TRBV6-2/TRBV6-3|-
TGTGCCAGCAGTTACGGGGACCACTCCTACGAGCAGTACTTC
CASSYGDHSYEQYF
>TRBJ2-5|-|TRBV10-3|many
TGTGCCATCAGGAGGCGGGAATTCGAAGAGACCCAGTACTTC
CAIRRREFEETQYF
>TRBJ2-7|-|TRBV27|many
TGTGCCAGCAGTTTTCGCGGGGCCTACGAGCAGTACTTC
CASSFRGAYEQYF
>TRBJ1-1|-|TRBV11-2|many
TGTGCCAGCAGCCCAGGGACTGAAGCTTTCTTT
CASSPGTEAFF
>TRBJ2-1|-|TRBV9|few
TGTGCCAGCGGACTAGAGCAGTTCTTC
CASGLEQFF
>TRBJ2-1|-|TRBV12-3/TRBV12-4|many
TGTGCCAGCAGTGAAGCACAGGGTGGTATATATGAGCAGTTCTTC
CASSEAQGGIYEQFF
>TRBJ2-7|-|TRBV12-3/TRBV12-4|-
TGTGCCAGCAGTTCGGGACGGAACTTCGGGAACGAGCAGTACTTC
CASSSGRNFGNEQYF